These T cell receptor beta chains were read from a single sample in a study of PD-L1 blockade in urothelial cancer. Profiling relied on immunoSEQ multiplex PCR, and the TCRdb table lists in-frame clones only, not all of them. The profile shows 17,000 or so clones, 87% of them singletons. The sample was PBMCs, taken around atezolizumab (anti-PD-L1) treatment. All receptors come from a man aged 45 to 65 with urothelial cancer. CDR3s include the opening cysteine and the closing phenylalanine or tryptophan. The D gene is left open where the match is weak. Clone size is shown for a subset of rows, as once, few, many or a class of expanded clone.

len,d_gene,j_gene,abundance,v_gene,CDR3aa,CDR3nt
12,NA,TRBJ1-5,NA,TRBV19,CASSRSNQPQHF,TGTGCCAGTAGTCGGAGCAATCAGCCCCAGCATTTT
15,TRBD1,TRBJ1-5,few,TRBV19,CASSKTGGDNQPQHF,TGTGCCAGTAGTAAGACAGGGGGGGACAATCAGCCCCAGCATTTT
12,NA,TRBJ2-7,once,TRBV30,CAWLQGSYEQYF,TGTGCCTGGCTCCAGGGATCCTACGAGCAGTACTTC
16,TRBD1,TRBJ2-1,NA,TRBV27,CASSLSGTGAYNEQFF,TGTGCCAGCAGTTTAAGCGGGACAGGGGCCTACAATGAGCAGTTCTTC
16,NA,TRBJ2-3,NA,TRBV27,CASSLSTAALSDTQYF,TGTGCCAGCAGTTTATCCACTGCGGCCCTCTCAGATACGCAGTATTTT
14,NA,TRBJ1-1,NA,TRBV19,CASSIEGRGSEAFF,TGTGCCAGTAGTATAGAAGGCAGGGGCAGTGAAGCTTTCTTT
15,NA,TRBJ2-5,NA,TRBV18,CASSPLAGLQETQYF,TGTGCCAGCTCACCACTTGCAGGGTTGCAAGAGACCCAGTACTTC
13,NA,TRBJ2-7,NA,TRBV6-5,CASSYSSIYEQYF,TGTGCCAGCAGTTACTCGAGTATCTACGAGCAGTACTTC
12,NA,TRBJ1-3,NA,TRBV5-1,CASSAQGNTIYF,TGCGCCAGCAGCGCCCAGGGAAACACCATATATTTT
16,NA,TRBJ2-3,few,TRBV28,CASSCPLGRPSDTQYF,TGTGCCAGCAGTTGCCCACTAGGCCGTCCTTCAGATACGCAGTATTTT
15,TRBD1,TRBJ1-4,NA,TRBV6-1,CASSRQGPTNEKLFF,TGTGCCAGCAGTCGACAGGGCCCAACTAATGAAAAACTGTTTTTT
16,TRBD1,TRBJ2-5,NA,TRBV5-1,CASSLALTGGQETQYF,TGCGCCAGCAGCTTGGCCCTGACAGGGGGCCAAGAGACCCAGTACTTC
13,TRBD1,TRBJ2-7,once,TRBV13,CASSPQGDYEQYF,TGTGCCAGCAGCCCACAGGGGGACTACGAGCAGTACTTC
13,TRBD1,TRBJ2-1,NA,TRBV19,CASRLTGGTEQFF,TGTGCCAGTAGACTTACAGGGGGCACTGAGCAGTTCTTC
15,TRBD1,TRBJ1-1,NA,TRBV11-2,CASSTGVFRNTEAFF,TGTGCCAGCAGCACAGGGGTGTTTCGGAACACTGAAGCTTTCTTT
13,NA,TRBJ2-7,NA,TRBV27,CASSYGQSYEQYF,TGTGCCAGCAGCTATGGACAGTCCTACGAGCAGTACTTC
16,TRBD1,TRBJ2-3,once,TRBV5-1,CASSLGDRGHGDTQYF,TGCGCCAGCAGCTTGGGGGACAGGGGGCATGGAGATACGCAGTATTTT
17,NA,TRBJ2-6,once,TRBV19,CASTPRSGASGANVLTF,TGTGCCAGTACCCCTAGGAGCGGAGCCTCTGGGGCCAACGTCCTGACTTTC
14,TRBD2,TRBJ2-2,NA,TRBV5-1,CASSPTSGTGELFF,TGCGCCAGCAGCCCGACTAGCGGCACCGGGGAGCTGTTTTTT
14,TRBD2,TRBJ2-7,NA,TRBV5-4,CASSLNGGKDEQYF,TGTGCCAGCAGCTTGAACGGGGGGAAGGACGAGCAGTACTTC